This TCR beta chain was observed in a study of cytomegalovirus exposure and HLA in healthy donors (dated by TCRdb to the late 2010s). Study-wide context: In an earlier analysis of around 540 of the donors, 276 Gb of sequence data and 100 million or so unique TCR beta sequences from about 180 million T cells were reported. An early release covering roughly 600 HLA-typed donors comprised about 310 gigabases of sequencing data and 65 million to 100 million unique TCR sequences. The genetic ancestry cluster associated with self-reported Caucasian donors included over 65% of the roughly 390 genotyped donors. The study was designed to test whether signatures of past pathogen exposure could be identified by cataloging public T cell receptors. The study profiled the T cell repertoires of fewer than 850 subjects by immunosequencing and related them to cytomegalovirus serostatus. A separate validation cohort of 100 to 150 different subjects was used in addition to the 666-subject first cohort. To predict cytomegalovirus infection status, the study brought together high-throughput TCR immunosequencing, statistical association of individual TCRs with disease status, and machine learning. A later analysis re-analyzed previously published TCR beta repertoires from 666 donors and added high-resolution HLA genotyping to study TCR occurrence patterns. Rather than drawing on any new phenotypic data, the later analysis identified candidate immune exposures from TCR beta sequences and the way those sequences occurred across donors. An earlier analysis of nearly 600 of the donors applied high-throughput TCR beta sequencing to assess whether each TCR beta V gene segment acted as functional or pseudogenic. Donor age, sex, ethnicity and CMV serostatus were compiled alongside the repertoire data. A later genetic analysis used genome-wide SNP genotypes for 398 of the 666 donors, treating that subset as a discovery cohort. Every repertoire in the discovery cohort had been generated on one and the same sequencing platform. HLA typing covered class I and class II loci at four-digit resolution. The number of typed donors differed by locus: about 620-630 for A, B, C, DRB1 and DQB1; roughly 510 for DQA1; some 610 for DPA1; and some 450 for DPB1. Because of strong linkage in the cohort, roughly five DR-DQ haplotypes were treated as single units for association and clustering. Among roughly 400 genotyped donors of the cohort, an average of around 220,000 unique TCR beta nucleotide sequences was sequenced per donor, of which roughly 17% were non-productive.

The research as a whole found: An association between a missense DCLRE1C variant and V-gene and J-gene trimming of TCR beta chains was found in a later genetic analysis and replicated in an independent cohort. Specific HLA alleles were associated with more than 15,000 TCR beta sequences at a false discovery rate of 0.05 in a later analysis. A later analysis reported that several top co-occurrence clusters appeared linked to parvovirus B19, influenza, CMV and Epstein-Barr virus. Compared with equally common non-associated chains, HLA-associated TCR beta chains in a later analysis were more clonally expanded and had lower generation probabilities. Over 15 rarely observed V segments, including chromosome 9 orphons, were excluded from the earlier analysis of approximately 500 of the donors because counts were too low. Three of the identified cytomegalovirus-associated TCR beta chains were confirmed in vitro to be specific for cytomegalovirus antigens. According to a later genetic analysis, donors in an Asian-associated ancestry cluster had fewer N-insertions in productive TCRs than the approximately 610-donor mean. Most CMV-associated TCR beta chains appeared to be HLA-restricted in a later analysis, and the HLA associations seemed to be driven largely by CMV exposure. Across donors, most TCR sequences were observed very rarely, whereas some public TCRs were present in many individuals. A further reported finding was that TCR beta sequences accurately predicted the HLA-A and HLA-B alleles for most subjects in the first cohort. The classifier was reported to diagnose cytomegalovirus status with high specificity and sensitivity in both the original cohort and the validation cohort. Because HLA typing was missing for some donors at each locus, association tests included only the typed subset. The authors suggested that the approach could potentially be generalized to other disease states and immunological phenotypes. An earlier analysis of approximately 570 of the donors showed that most TCR beta V segments appeared in productive rearrangements either about 87% or about 30% of the time, which broadly matched IMGT annotations. In this cohort, only TCR beta chains were sequenced, and detectable features were limited by the absence of alpha or paired-chain data. Immune exposure information for the cohort was limited to CMV serostatus. The presence/absence analyses assumed that sequencing depth was roughly uniform across donors, and that assumption may not be true. The 87-base-pair reads could not distinguish some IMGT-functional V segments, including TRBV6-2 and TRBV6-3, so those segments were excluded. Correlated functional status among segregating V segments might reflect linkage disequilibrium, but an unknown experimental factor could not be ruled out. A cluster of highly shared sequence variants was judged likely to represent a technical artifact of the sequencing pipeline. When HLA alleles, especially DR and DQ, strongly co-occurred, attributing TCR associations to individual alleles was difficult. A later analysis found that TCR association rates varied across HLA loci, with DRB1 alleles showing the most associated TCRs and HLA-C alleles the fewest. In the study, around 150 TCR beta chains were listed as associated with cytomegalovirus.

The cohort comprised several hundred healthy bone marrow donors. All cohort members were sampled while nominally healthy, although unrecorded immune exposures were likely present. The donor was CMV seronegative and was included in the group of 352 seronegative cohort members. A peripheral blood sample was provided by each donor, and peripheral blood mononuclear cells were used for TCR beta sequencing. Genomic DNA extraction from the blood cell samples was performed with the Qiagen DNeasy Blood Extraction Kit. The CDR3 sequence holds 16 residues, the cysteine and phenylalanine included. The sequence is cut down to CDR3 DNA, 48 bases in frame from base 1. Reading the germline V gene gives CDR1 SGHTA and CDR2 FQGTGA. Trimming removed 3 bases from V and 7 bases from J; the gene matches leave 9 bases unexplained. The library relied on the immunoSEQ multiplex PCR assay. For the multiplex PCR, a mixture combining 60 forward primers for TCR Vbeta segments and 13 reverse primers for TCR Jbeta segments was used. Amplification of the CDR3 region of rearranged TCR beta genes was performed with a multiplex PCR assay on genomic DNA. The amplified TCR beta libraries were sequenced on the Illumina HiSeq System as 87-base-pair reads. Per the original workflow: A later analysis counted approximately 84 million unique TCR beta chains across the 666 repertoires, and some 11 million of these chains were shared by at least two donors. To remove PCR and sequencing errors, raw reads were error-corrected and collapsed into unique sequences using a nearest-neighbor algorithm that merged closely related sequences. Alignment of CDR3 sequences to IMGT reference sequences was used to assign V, D and J gene segments. For a sequence to be retained, a match of at least six nucleotides to both a V gene segment and a J gene segment was required. Rearrangements were called productive when the CDR3 lacked stop codons and stayed in frame with V and J; all others were non-productive. Following IMGT convention, CDR3 was defined as the stretch from the second conserved V-encoded cysteine up to the conserved J-encoded phenylalanine. Sequences without an unambiguous match to a single V gene segment were excluded from the earlier analysis of 587 of the donors. An earlier analysis of several hundred of the donors called V segments functional above 56.7% productive rearrangements and segregating when the between-donor standard deviation exceeded 5%. To diagnose cytomegalovirus status from the catalog of TCR beta chain sequences, a statistical classification framework was built. A later analysis assigned V and J genes by comparing TCR nucleotide sequences with IMGT/GENE-DB human TR gene sequences. A later analysis assigned CDR3 sequences and most-parsimonious VDJ recombination scenarios with the TCRdist pipeline. In a later analysis, every TCR beta chain was defined by the combination of its CDR3 amino acid sequence and its V-gene family, and reads without a unique V-gene family were dropped. To address suspected cross-contamination and a sequencing artifact, a later analysis removed several hundred highly shared, low-generation-probability nucleotide sequences. In a later analysis, a clonal expansion index was calculated for each public chain from normalized within-repertoire ranks of inferred template counts. In a later analysis, generation probabilities were computed with a VDJ recombination model fitted to out-of-frame rearrangements, and the resulting probabilities were checked against IGoR. Hypergeometric tests were used in a later analysis to score TCR-TCR, TCR-HLA and TCR-CMV co-occurrence, with a repertoire-size bias correction applied to the TCR pairs. A later analysis estimated false discovery rates by permuting HLA or CMV assignments 20 times. In a later analysis, co-occurring TCRs were grouped using DBSCAN, with TCRdist sequence similarity added in when clustering inside HLA-allele-positive subsets. Co-occurrence clustering excluded repertoires with fewer than 30,000 or more than 120,000 public chains, plus five with anomalous nucleotide sharing. Entries here come from immuneACCESS through TCRdb and include only in-frame sequences with V and J called. Some clones fail to appear in such tables; in the studies checked, an unresolved V gene covers under half of the shortfall, and the cause of the remainder is unknown. For V, J and clone size, that table is used; D and trimming come from the DNA. The sample has about 150,000 clones on record, 70% to 80% of them singletons. Around 14% of the sample comes from the top ten.

Regarding this clone: The antigen it recognizes is unknown. No much larger clonotype is one base removed from it; base qualities were not supplied.

The sequenced sample consisted of PBMCs. The rearrangement combines TRBV7-3 with TRBJ2-1; TRBD2 matches 10 bases in the middle. This receptor was taken from a woman in her thirties or forties in good health and CMV-seronegative. Read as DNA, the sequence is TGTGCCAGCAGCTTCGGTACAGCGGGGGGGCTTAATGAGCAGTTCTTC. It is translated as CASSFGTAGGLNEQFF.